The rows below give T cell receptor beta chains drawn from one sample of a study of blood T cell repertoires in COVID-19. The table came from immunoSEQ multiplex PCR; TCRdb's copy has only in-frame clones and leaves some out. The table includes tens of thousands of clones, around 75% detected once. The sample was peripheral blood. The receptors were sampled from a woman in her 50s with acute or convalescent COVID-19. Both conserved end residues are part of each CDR3. D genes are given only for firm matches. Expanded clones are given a class, and other clones once, few, many or no size at all.

j_gene	v_gene	len	abundance	d_gene	CDR3aa	CDR3nt
TRBJ2-1	TRBV5-4	15	.	.	CASSPDSMSYNEQFF	TGTGCCAGCAGCCCGGACTCTATGTCCTACAATGAGCAGTTCTTC
TRBJ1-2	TRBV4-1	14	once	.	CASSQDRAGYGYTF	TGCGCCAGCAGCCAAGATCGGGCGGGTTATGGCTACACCTTC
TRBJ1-6	TRBV9	14	.	TRBD1	CASSVGTANSPLHF	TGTGCCAGCAGCGTCGGGACAGCCAATTCACCCCTCCACTTT
TRBJ1-5	TRBV5-8	15	.	.	CASSFAGAANQPQHF	TGTGCCAGCAGCTTCGCGGGGGCGGCAAATCAGCCCCAGCATTTT
TRBJ1-1	TRBV6-6	14	.	.	CASSSGELNTEAFF	TGTGCCAGCAGTTCGGGTGAATTGAACACTGAAGCTTTCTTT
TRBJ2-4	TRBV3-1/TRBV3-2	17	few	TRBD1	CASSQPGQGMAKNIQYF	TGTGCCAGCAGCCAACCGGGACAGGGAATGGCCAAAAACATTCAGTACTTC
TRBJ1-5	TRBV7-6	16	.	TRBD1	CASSLGGTGFNQPQHF	TGTGCCAGCAGCTTAGGAGGGACAGGGTTCAATCAGCCCCAGCATTTT
TRBJ2-1	TRBV14	15	.	.	CASSWTQGGYNEQFF	TGTGCCAGCAGCTGGACACAAGGGGGATACAATGAGCAGTTCTTC
TRBJ2-1	TRBV3-1/TRBV3-2	14	.	TRBD2	CASSPGGGYGEQFF	TGTGCCAGCAGCCCCGGCGGGGGGTACGGTGAGCAGTTCTTC
TRBJ2-3	TRBV5-5	16	.	TRBD1	CASSLGQGLGTDTQYF	TGTGCCAGCAGCTTGGGACAGGGCCTAGGCACAGATACGCAGTATTTT
TRBJ2-2	TRBV27	17	.	TRBD2	CASSARAGLAGHGELFF	TGTGCCAGCAGTGCGCGGGCTGGACTAGCGGGGCACGGGGAGCTGTTTTTT